The 21 T cell receptor beta chains given below trace back to one sample, sequenced in a study of T cells in Graves' hyperthyroidism and ophthalmopathy. TCR beta CDR3 region amplification was performed from RNA transcripts. During a first-round RT-PCR of the TCR CDR3, the HTBI primer set was used. TCRdb ran MiXCR on the multiplex PCR reads and lists one entry per CDR3 protein. The sample has 300,000 to 450,000 distinct CDR3 sequences, around a quarter seen once. Material for sequencing was blood. These receptor sequences come from a man in his fifties or sixties with Graves' hyperthyroidism.

Ten or more counts support this clonotype. The rearrangement uses TRBV11-3 and TRBJ2-3; maybe TRBD2 (5 bases). Between the trimmed V and J ends, which lost 2 bases and 0 bases, there was a span of 9 bases. Looked up from germline, CDR1 is SGHNT and CDR2 is YENEEA. This CDR3 has 15 amino acids. The DNA of the CDR3 is TGTGCCAGCAGCTTACTCGGGGAAAGCACAGATACGCAGTATTTT. Amino acid sequence: CASSLLGESTDTQYF.

This clonotype was counted only a few times. In nucleotides, the CDR3 is TGTGCCAGCAGTTTAGGACAGCTTAAACAAGAGACCCAGTACTTC. This gives the protein CASSLGQLKQETQYF. V usage is TRBV12-3 or TRBV12-4 and J usage is TRBJ2-5; D perhaps matches TRBD1 (5 bases). CDR3 length: 15 residues. V lost 1 base to trimming and J lost 2 bases, with 11 bases between them.

This clonotype was picked up a small number of times. CDR3 DNA sequence: TGTGCCAGCAGCCAAGAAGGTCCCTACGAGCAGTACTTC. Protein product: CASSQEGPYEQYF. The rearrangement uses TRBV4-2 and TRBJ2-7; the D is unclear. Trimming cost V 0 bases and J 2 bases, with 5 bases left between them. This CDR3 is built from 13 residues. Per germline, CDR1 LGHNA and CDR2 YNFKEQ.

This clonotype showed up many times. The chain recombines TRBV6-2 or TRBV6-3 with TRBJ1-1; 10 nucleotides line up with TRBD1. The length of the CDR3 is 14 residues. V lost 6 bases to trimming and J lost 9 bases; unmatched junction nucleotides: 10. CDR1 is MNHEY and CDR2 is SVGEGT in the germline V gene. Written as DNA, the CDR3 is TGTGCCAGCAGGGGACAGGGGTTCGGCTTCAAAGCTTTCTTT. As protein: CASRGQGFGFKAFF.

The chain combines TRBV5-1 with TRBJ2-3; D gene ambiguous. This CDR3 is built from 13 residues. Per the germline V gene, CDR1 is SGHRS and CDR2 is YFSETQ. Trimming took off 1 base at V and 4 bases at J, with 7 bases between the two ends. The CDR3 DNA reads TGCGCCAGCAGCTTGAGGGTTCCAGATACGCAGTATTTT. Translation: CASSLRVPDTQYF.

This clonotype has ten or more counts. The chain employs TRBV7-8 and TRBJ2-1; the D gene is possibly TRBD1 (6 bases). Germline V gene sequence: CDR1 SGHVS, CDR2 FQNEAQ. The CDR3 sequence is 14 residues long. V was clipped by 5 bases and J by 5 bases, with 13 bases between them. CDR3 DNA: TGTGCCAGCAGCCTTCCGCAGGGGCACAATGAGCAGTTCTTC. This gives the protein CASSLPQGHNEQFF.

This clonotype has more than one count but fewer than ten. CDR3 nucleotide sequence: TGCAGCGTTGAGGGACTAGCGGGAGGGTCCTACAATGAGCAGTTCTTC. Protein product: CSVEGLAGGSYNEQFF. V is TRBV29-1 and J is TRBJ2-1; 16 positions agree with TRBD2. The V gene end was trimmed by 3 bases and the J gene end by 1 base; junction bases not matched to a gene: 0. The CDR3 sequence is 16 residues long. Germline V gene sequence: CDR1 SQVTM, CDR2 ANQGSEA.

The V call is TRBV20-1, the J call TRBJ1-1; D unresolved. The CDR3 totals 11 residues. Trimming cost V 0 bases and J 7 bases, with 6 bases left between them. Germline assignment: CDR1 DFQATT and CDR2 SNEGSKA (reference sequence). The CDR3 spells CSARDVGEAFF. As DNA, the CDR3 is TGCAGTGCTAGAGATGTAGGTGAAGCTTTCTTT.

This chain connects TRBV3-1 to TRBJ2-5; D not resolved. CDR3 size: 14 residues. In germline, CDR1 is LGHDT, CDR2 YNNKEL (reference sequence). V was clipped by 5 bases and J by 2 bases, with 12 bases between them. CDR3 coding DNA: TGTGCCAGCAGCTCGGGCAGGCCACAAGAGACCCAGTACTTC. Amino acids: CASSSGRPQETQYF.

The V and J genes are TRBV19 and TRBJ1-2; TRBD1 agrees at 7 bases. The CDR3 consists of 15 residues. Germline V lookup: CDR1 LNHDA, CDR2 SQIVND (reference sequence). V trimming: 5 bases; J trimming: 2 bases; junction bases outside the gene matches: 8. As DNA, the CDR3 is TGTGCCAGTAGTCCTGGGGCAGGGGGGAACTATGGCTACACCTTC. Residues: CASSPGAGGNYGYTF.

Only a few counts were recorded for this clonotype. The V call is TRBV28, the J call TRBJ2-5, with no clear D. V lost 3 bases to trimming and J lost 1 base, with 9 bases between them. This CDR3 spans 14 amino acids. Germline CDR1 reads MDHEN; CDR2 reads SYDVKM. CDR3 in amino acids: CASSFPTGQETQYF. DNA of the CDR3: TGTGCCAGCAGTTTCCCGACGGGCCAAGAGACCCAGTACTTC.

The chain joins TRBV6-2 or TRBV6-3 to TRBJ2-1; TRBD2 aligns across 12 bases. Germline V gives CDR1 MNHEY, CDR2 SVGEGT. With 5 bases clipped from V and 0 bases from J, the junction kept 14 bases outside the gene matches. There are 20 residues in the CDR3. CDR3 bases: TGTGCCAGCAGTCCTAAACTAGCGGGAGGAGCCCTAAGCTCCTACAATGAGCAGTTCTTC. This sequence encodes CASSPKLAGGALSSYNEQFF.

This chain links TRBV19 with TRBJ2-7; 7 nucleotides line up with TRBD1. The V gene end was trimmed by 7 bases and the J gene end by 4 bases; junction bases not matched to a gene: 13. This CDR3 is 15 amino acids long. Germline CDR1 reads LNHDA; CDR2 reads SQIVND (reference sequence). The CDR3 region has the DNA TGTGCCAGTACCCAAGGGATAGGACAGGCGTACGAGCAGTACTTC. Protein: CASTQGIGQAYEQYF.

The genes are TRBV11-2 and TRBJ2-7; TRBD1 matches at 9 bases. V dropped 6 bases and J dropped 1; count of bases not matched to a gene: 10. Germline values: CDR1 SGHAT, CDR2 FQNNGV. This CDR3 has 16 amino acids. CDR3 in amino acids: CASSRVGTGYSYEQYF. As DNA, the CDR3 is TGTGCCAGCAGTCGGGTCGGGACAGGGTATTCCTACGAGCAGTACTTC.

V and J are TRBV10-3 and TRBJ2-2; D unclear. CDR1 is ENHRY, CDR2 SYGVKD, per germline. The length of the CDR3 is 12 residues. V lost 3 bases to trimming and J lost 5 bases, with 4 bases between them. The CDR3 DNA follows: TGTGCCATCAGTGACCTTACCGGGGAGCTGTTTTTT. It encodes CAISDLTGELFF.

V is TRBV29-1 and J is TRBJ2-3; 7 bases agree with TRBD1. Germline-derived CDR1 and CDR2 are SQVTM and ANQGSEA. The CDR3 is made up of 12 amino acids. J was trimmed by 1 base and V by 6 bases; bases with no gene match: 1. The CDR3 loop reads CSVTGGTDTQYF. The CDR3 nucleotides are TGCAGCGTCACAGGGGGCACAGATACGCAGTATTTT.

This rearrangement joins TRBV7-6 to TRBJ2-5; 11 nucleotides match TRBD1. Germline loops: CDR1 SGHVS, CDR2 FNYEAQ. V dropped 1 base and J dropped 4; count of bases not matched to a gene: 5. This CDR3 has 16 residues. CDR3 DNA sequence: TGTGCCAGCAGCTTAGGGACCGGGACAGGGGGAGAGACCCAGTACTTC. Translating it yields CASSLGTGTGGETQYF.

This clonotype was counted a few times. This chain links TRBV9 with TRBJ2-1; D assignment may be TRBD1 or TRBD2 (5 bases each). The CDR3 contains 14 residues. Germline loops: CDR1 SGDLS, CDR2 YYNGEE. V lost 4 bases, J lost 8 bases, and 16 bases lay in between. The CDR3 here is CASSPSVGVDEQFF. CDR3 sequence (DNA): TGTGCCAGCAGCCCTTCGGTGGGGGTAGATGAGCAGTTCTTC.

This clonotype was detected many times. The CDR3 here is CASSLPQLETQYF. CDR3 nucleotides: TGTGCCAGCAGTTTGCCCCAGTTAGAGACCCAGTACTTC. The chain uses TRBV28 and TRBJ2-5, with no clear D. Trimming stripped 3 bases from V and 4 bases from J, with 9 bases between. The CDR3 extends over 13 amino acids. From germline, CDR1 is MDHEN and CDR2 SYDVKM.

There are a few counts of this clonotype. V gene TRBV30 combines with J gene TRBJ1-2, with D possibly being TRBD1 (5 bases). The CDR3 is 13 amino acids. The germline CDR1 and CDR2 sequences are GTSNPN and SVGIG (reference sequence). With 3 bases removed from V and 6 bases from J, the gap between germline ends came to 14 bases. CDR3 bases: TGTGCCTGGAGCTCCGGCAGGGTGGATGGCTACACCTTC. It is translated as CAWSSGRVDGYTF.

This clonotype has more than one count but fewer than ten. The CDR3 here is CASSISSGAGIQYF. The CDR3 DNA is TGCGCCAGCAGCATATCGTCAGGGGCAGGCATTCAGTACTTC. This rearrangement joins TRBV5-1 to TRBJ2-4, with D perhaps TRBD1 (6 bases). This CDR3 comprises 14 residues. Trimming removed 4 bases from V and 9 bases from J, with 17 bases in between. Germline V gene data show CDR1 as SGHRS and CDR2 as YFSETQ.